This T cell receptor (beta chain) was retrieved from a study of response to subunit inactivated influenza vaccine (dated by TCRdb to the late 2010s). Concerning the study at large: Deep quantitative profiling of the T cell receptor repertoire was used in the study to follow responses to a trivalent subunit inactivated influenza vaccine. What the study reported, not specific to this receptor: According to the authors, only a limited number of new T cells may be recruited by each seasonal influenza vaccination.

In the paper's terms, the time point label means: 45 to 50 days after influenza vaccine administration. Library preparation used RT-PCR. The instrument was an Illumina HiSeq 2500. In-frame beta chains were kept once TCRdb had trimmed the public reads at Q25 with fastp and called clones with MiXCR. Rows with a matching CDR3 protein are joined into one entry that keeps the most common DNA and genes. Here the sample has under 500,000 distinct CDR3 sequences; roughly 9.7% occur a single time. Clones ranked in the top ten supply approximately 12% of the sample. Note on this clonotype: Its antigen is still unknown. It has no much larger one-base neighbor in the sample; base qualities were not kept.

Sequencing used PBMCs from blood, obtained roughly 6 weeks after vaccination. The source is a man aged 50 or older who received an inactivated influenza vaccine. Donor details come from another sample of the same person, matched by shared clones.

The CDR3 protein is CASSLEITSGGGRGYNEQFF. The base sequence is TGTGCCAGCAGTTTAGAGATTACTAGCGGGGGGGGAAGGGGCTACAATGAGCAGTTCTTC. The rearranged segments are TRBV12-3 or TRBV12-4 and TRBJ2-1; TRBD2 matches 13 bases in the middle. The CDR3, cysteine through phenylalanine, is 20 amino acids long. CDR3 DNA is the only sequence kept; it has 60 bases, read in frame from the first base. V loses 1 base at its end and J loses 3 bases; junction bases beyond the gene matches: 12.